Given below is one T cell receptor beta chain in context. TCRdb passed the RT-PCR reads through MiXCR, listing each CDR3 protein once. The data contain 180,000 or so distinct CDR3 sequences, about 12% of them singletons. The data were taken from a study of response to subunit inactivated influenza vaccine. The V end lost 5 bases, the J end lost 1 base, and 17 bases lay between the germline ends. Germline-derived CDR1 and CDR2 are SGHVS and FNYEAQ. The CDR3 is 16 residues long. These same data were also listed under a study on T cells expressing NK-cell markers. That source notes: UMIs accompanied the 5'RACE template switching by which TCR beta cDNA was made. The TCR beta repertoires were obtained from sorted CD3+CD56+NKG2C+, CD3+CD56+NKG2C- and CD3+CD56-NKG2C+ T cells. Where four donors were concerned, these clonotypes also led the CD3+CD56-NKG2C+ fraction.

The sequence was collected from a man in his fifties who received an inactivated influenza vaccine. The source was CD8+ T cells sorted from PBMCs, collected about 13 days after vaccination. V gene TRBV7-6 combines with J gene TRBJ1-1; possible D gene TRBD1, 5 bases. CDR3 residues: CASSHLPGTENTEAFF. In DNA, the CDR3 is TGTGCCAGCAGCCACTTGCCCGGGACGGAGAACACTGAAGCTTTCTTT.